Listed below are T cell receptor beta chains from one sample, sequenced in a study of control samples from healthy donors and cancer patients. Only in-frame clones appear in the TCRdb table, and some are missing; sequencing was by immunoSEQ multiplex PCR. The sample shows 150,000 to 200,000 clones, nearly 90% of them seen only once. Sequencing used blood. The receptors originated from a woman between 50 and 59 years old in good health. Both conserved end residues are part of each CDR3. The D gene is left open where the match is weak. Where a row states a size, it is once, few, many or the class of an expanded clone; other rows omit it.

TRBJ1-6,-,TRBD1,TRBV6-2/TRBV6-3,TGTGCCAGCAGTTCGCGACAGGGTCAAAACTCACCCCTCCACTTT,CASSSRQGQNSPLHF
TRBJ2-7,-,TRBD2,TRBV4-3,TGCGCCAGCAGCCAAGAATTACTAGCGGGAGCCTACGAGCAGTACTTC,CASSQELLAGAYEQYF
TRBJ2-1,-,-,TRBV7-3,TGTGCCAGCAGCTTGGACCACTACAATGAGCAGTTCTTC,CASSLDHYNEQFF
TRBJ2-7,-,-,TRBV18,TGTGCCAGCTCACCGCTGGGCAGTGAGAGCTACGAGCAGTACTTC,CASSPLGSESYEQYF
TRBJ2-5,-,-,TRBV24-1,TGTGCCACCAGTGGTCCCACGGAGACCCAGTACTTC,CATSGPTETQYF
TRBJ2-3,few,TRBD1,TRBV10-1,TGCGCCAGCAGGCCGGGACAGGGCCCTTTGGATACGCAGTATTTT,CASRPGQGPLDTQYF
TRBJ2-3,few,-,TRBV7-8,TGTGCCAGCAGCTTAACGGCGTCCAGCCCAGATACGCAGTATTTT,CASSLTASSPDTQYF
TRBJ2-3,-,-,TRBV30,TGTGCCTGGAGTGTATTATATACGCAGTATTTT,CAWSVLYTQYF
TRBJ2-1,-,-,TRBV19,TGTGCCAGTAGTATAGATGGGGCAGGGCGAGGTAGTGAGCAGTTCTTC,CASSIDGAGRGSEQFF
TRBJ2-5,-,TRBD1,TRBV14,TGTGCCAGCAGCCCCCTGACAGGGTGGGAGACCCAGTACTTC,CASSPLTGWETQYF
TRBJ2-5,-,TRBD2,TRBV19,TGTGCCACGAGGGACTACCAAGGGGAGACCCAGTACTTC,CATRDYQGETQYF
TRBJ1-4,-,-,TRBV28,TGTGCCAGCAGTTTAGGGGTCTTTTCGGCAACTAATGAAAAACTGTTTTTT,CASSLGVFSATNEKLFF
TRBJ2-3,-,TRBD2,TRBV7-2,TGTGCCAGCAGCTTAAGCCGAGCGGGAGGGGTAGATACGCAGTATTTT,CASSLSRAGGVDTQYF
TRBJ2-7,-,TRBD1,TRBV5-1,TGCGCCAGCAGCTGGACAGGGACGACTAACGAGCAGTACTTC,CASSWTGTTNEQYF
TRBJ2-5,-,-,TRBV7-9,TGTGCCAGCAGTTTCAGGGGCGAGACCCAGTACTTC,CASSFRGETQYF
TRBJ1-1,-,TRBD1,TRBV19,TGTGCCAGTAGTATTGGACAGGGGAGCACTGAAGCTTTCTTT,CASSIGQGSTEAFF
TRBJ2-7,once,TRBD1,TRBV4-1,TGCGCCAGCAGCCATCCGGGACAGGGGGCTGTTGAGCAGTACTTC,CASSHPGQGAVEQYF
TRBJ1-1,-,-,TRBV19,TGTGCCAGTAGTAGCCCGACAGGACTCGAAGCTTTCTTT,CASSSPTGLEAFF
TRBJ2-1,-,TRBD1,TRBV2,TGTGCCAGCAGTGACCGGACAGGATACAATGAGCAGTTCTTC,CASSDRTGYNEQFF
TRBJ2-5,-,TRBD2,TRBV5-6,TGTGCCAGCAGCTTGGGGGCTAGCGGTCAAGAGACCCAGTACTTC,CASSLGASGQETQYF
TRBJ1-6,few,-,TRBV7-9,TGTGCCAGCAGCTTCGGTGGGGGTATTGAACCCCTCCACTTT,CASSFGGGIEPLHF
TRBJ2-1,few,-,TRBV7-2,-,CASSYTFGVSYNEQFF
TRBJ1-1,-,TRBD1,TRBV2,TGTGCCAGCAGTCGAAACCGGGACAGGGAATGGAACACTGAAGCTTTCTTT,CASSRNRDREWNTEAFF
TRBJ1-1,once,-,TRBV5-1,TGCGCCAGCAGCAATCGCGAGACCTGGAACACTGAAGCTTTCTTT,CASSNRETWNTEAFF
TRBJ2-4,-,TRBD1,TRBV6-5,TGTGCCAGCAGTTACCCAGGACAGGGAAACATTCAGTACTTC,CASSYPGQGNIQYF
TRBJ2-7,-,TRBD2,TRBV5-1,TGCGCCAGCATCGCAACTGCGGGGGCTAGCGGGGGCGAGCAGTACTTC,CASIATAGASGGEQYF
TRBJ2-3,once,-,TRBV2,TGTGCCAGCGGGGGATTCGGGGCCGAAGTTGTAGATACGCAGTATTTT,CASGGFGAEVVDTQYF
TRBJ1-1,-,-,TRBV5-1,TGCGCCAGCAGCTTGGCTCAGAACACTGAAGCTTTCTTT,CASSLAQNTEAFF
TRBJ2-7,-,TRBD2,TRBV29-1,TGCAGCGGACTAGCGGTAAACTCCTACGAGCAGTACTTC,CSGLAVNSYEQYF
TRBJ2-6,-,-,TRBV6-4,TGTGCCAGCAGTCGGATGGCAGCGCCTGGGGCCAACGTCCTGACTTTC,CASSRMAAPGANVLTF
TRBJ2-1,-,TRBD2,TRBV5-6,TGTGCCAGCAGCTCGCTCTTTAGCGGGGGGCCCCCCCTCTACAATGAGCAGTTCTTC,CASSSLFSGGPPLYNEQFF
TRBJ1-3,-,-,TRBV4-3,TGCGCCAGCAGCCAAGGAGACCGGGACACCATATATTTT,CASSQGDRDTIYF